The clone carrying this T cell receptor beta chain was counted between two and nine times. The antigen is undetermined. This sample was taken from a study of T-cell memory formation after mild COVID-19. V was cut by 0 bases and J by 0 bases, with 12 bases left in between. Germline CDR1 and CDR2: DFQATT and SNEGSKA (reference sequence). The CDR3 is 15 amino acids. The authors produced TCR alpha and TCR beta cDNA libraries with sample barcodes and UMIs by 5'RACE using constant-segment primers. Using its own MiXCR run on the 5' RACE reads, TCRdb lists one record per CDR3 protein. The table includes approximately 180,000 distinct CDR3 sequences, about a sixth detected once. General study points: Day 15 to 85 contracting clones showed balanced CD4/CD8; day 15 to 37 expanders favored CD4+.

This chain connects TRBV20-1 to TRBJ2-7; tentative D call: TRBD2 (6 bases). Material: PBMCs or a T cell subset sorted from them (not recorded which). This TCR was recovered from an adult woman who had mild COVID-19 (a few samples of this study predate the infection). Cell type and time point are not known. CDR3 in amino acids: CSARDRRGNSYEQYF. As DNA, the CDR3 is TGCAGTGCTAGAGATCGTCGCGGGAACTCCTACGAGCAGTACTTC.